Following are 27 T cell receptor beta chains from one sample sequenced in a study of blood T cell repertoires in COVID-19. Only in-frame clones appear in the TCRdb table, and some are missing; sequencing was by immunoSEQ multiplex PCR. The sample consists of around 200,000 clones, around 75% of them appearing once. Material for sequencing was peripheral blood. These receptors were taken from a human donor in a cohort sampled during active COVID-19.

V gene TRBV11-3 combines with J gene TRBJ2-7, with 8 bases identical to TRBD1. Germline loops: CDR1 SGHNT, CDR2 YENEEA. Germline trimming cut 5 bases from V and 1 base from J; bases unmatched to any gene: 4. This CDR3 has 14 residues. CDR3 sequence: CASSPDRGSYEQYF. The DNA of the CDR3 is TGTGCCAGCAGCCCAGACAGGGGTTCCTACGAGCAGTACTTC.

At least ten counts were recorded for this clone. The DNA for the CDR3 is TGTGCCAGCAGCTTAGTTACAGACGAGCAGTACTTC. This encodes CASSLVTDEQYF. This chain links TRBV7-9 with TRBJ2-7, with D uncertain. V lost 1 base to trimming and J lost 5 bases, with 6 bases between them. The CDR3 is made up of 12 amino acids. The V gene's germline CDR1 is SEHNR and CDR2 FQNEAQ (reference sequence).

This clone appeared a single time. The CDR3 region has the DNA TGTGCCAGCAGTGAAGGACAGAACTATGGCTACACCTTC. Translation gives CASSEGQNYGYTF. J is TRBJ1-2 and V is TRBV6-1; D perhaps matches TRBD1 (5 bases). The germline V gene encodes CDR1 MNHNS and CDR2 SASEGT. The CDR3 sequence is 13 residues long. V shed 1 base and J shed 2 bases, with 5 bases lying between them.

The V gene is TRBV19, the J gene TRBJ2-3; D unclear. From germline, CDR1 is LNHDA and CDR2 SQIVND (reference sequence). CDR3 length: 14 residues. The V end was cut by 5 bases, the J end by 7 bases, with 16 bases between. CDR3 in DNA: TGTGCCAGTAGTCGAGAGAGCCTCTCCCATACGCAGTATTTT. Protein: CASSRESLSHTQYF.

This clone was detected a few times. The V and J genes are TRBV7-3 and TRBJ2-7; 9 bases fit TRBD2. Losses at the gene ends were 3 bases for V and 3 bases for J; bases not matched to a gene: 6. In germline, CDR1 is SGHTA, CDR2 FQGTGA. The length of the CDR3 is 15 residues. CDR3: CASSFSGSAGYEQYF. In DNA form, the CDR3 reads TGTGCCAGCAGCTTTAGCGGGAGTGCCGGCTACGAGCAGTACTTC.

V is TRBV5-1 and J is TRBJ1-1, with a weak D call TRBD1 (5 bases). The CDR3 extends over 14 amino acids. Germline loops: CDR1 SGHRS, CDR2 YFSETQ. Between the trimmed V and J ends, which lost 4 bases and 2 bases, there was a span of 12 bases. CDR3 residues: CASSVGASNTEAFF. The CDR3 bases are TGCGCCAGCAGCGTAGGGGCCTCAAACACTGAAGCTTTCTTT.

This clone was observed a single time. The chain has TRBV9 and TRBJ2-1; TRBD2 matches 12 bases. The CDR3 sequence is 16 residues long. J gave up 0 bases and V 4 bases, and 2 bases lay outside the gene matches. CDR1 and CDR2 (germline): SGDLS, YYNGEE. The CDR3 DNA reads as TGTGCCAGCAGCCGGACTAGCGGGACCTCCTACAATGAGCAGTTCTTC. It codes for CASSRTSGTSYNEQFF. Drawing the rest from reference TRBV9 and TRBJ2-1, the complete variable domain is DSGVTQTPKHLITATGQRVTLRCSPRSGDLSVYWYQQSLDQGLQFLIQYYNGEERAKGNILERFSAQQFPDLHSELNLSSLELGDSALYFCASSRTSGTSYNEQFFGPGTRLTVL.

The genes are TRBV28 and TRBJ1-2, with 7 bases lining up with TRBD1. The CDR3 extends over 17 amino acids. Germline values: CDR1 MDHEN, CDR2 SYDVKM. V shed 5 bases and J 0 bases; nucleotides not matched to a gene: 12. The CDR3 DNA follows: TGTGCCAGCAGTCTAACTCGGGACAGACCTGCTAACTATGGCTACACCTTC. It is translated as CASSLTRDRPANYGYTF.

This clone was seen repeatedly, ten times or more. The rearrangement uses TRBV27 and TRBJ2-7; unclear D gene. The CDR3 has 12 residues. The germline V gene has CDR1 MNHEY and CDR2 SMNVEV (reference sequence). Trimming pared 0 bases from V and 3 bases from J, leaving 3 bases between. In DNA, the CDR3 is TGTGCCAGCAGTTTATCCGGCTACGAGCAGTACTTC. This encodes CASSLSGYEQYF.

In its sample, this clone was seen once. The gene calls are TRBV30 and TRBJ2-3; tentatively, D is TRBD2 (6 bases). Trimming took 1 base from V and 0 from J, leaving 11 bases between them. The germline V gene has CDR1 GTSNPN and CDR2 SVGIG (reference sequence). The CDR3 is made up of 15 amino acids. The CDR3 loop is CAWSGGTTSTDTQYF. Here the CDR3 DNA reads TGTGCCTGGAGTGGCGGGACCACTAGCACAGATACGCAGTATTTT.

The chain carries TRBV7-2 and TRBJ1-4, with D tentatively TRBD1 (6 bases). V lost 5 bases to trimming and J lost 3 bases, with 10 bases between them. The V gene's germline CDR1 is SGHTA and CDR2 FQGNSA. The CDR3 loop spans 14 amino acids. In DNA, the CDR3 is TGTGCCAGCAGCCCAACAGGGTCTAATGAAAAACTGTTTTTT. It specifies CASSPTGSNEKLFF.

The J gene is TRBJ1-1, the V gene TRBV10-3; TRBD1 matches at 10 bases. The V gene end was trimmed by 7 bases and the J gene end by 3 bases; junction bases not matched to a gene: 5. Germline CDR1 is ENHRY and CDR2 is SYGVKD. The length of the CDR3 is 14 residues. The CDR3 nucleotides are TGTGCCATCAACGGACAGGGGGTCGACACTGAAGCTTTCTTT. Its protein is CAINGQGVDTEAFF.

CDR3 sequence: CASSLGQLTNYGYTF. In DNA, the CDR3 is TGTGCCAGCAGCTTGGGACAGCTTACTAACTATGGCTACACCTTC. V and J are TRBV11-2 and TRBJ1-2, with 7 positions matching TRBD1. Germline V gene data show CDR1 as SGHAT and CDR2 as FQNNGV. V lost 3 bases and J lost 0; bases outside the gene matches: 4. The CDR3 extends over 15 amino acids. Using reference TRBV11-2 and TRBJ1-2 for the parts outside the CDR3, the full variable domain is EAGVAQSPRYKIIEKRQSVAFWCNPISGHATLYWYQQILGQGPKLLIQFQNNGVVDDSQLPKDRFSAERLKGVDSTLKIQPAKLEDSAVYLCASSLGQLTNYGYTFGSGTRLTVV.

J is TRBJ2-3 and V is TRBV5-4; 8 positions match TRBD2. Germline V gives CDR1 SGHNT, CDR2 YYREEE (reference sequence). The CDR3 is made up of 13 amino acids. The trim removed 2 bases at V and 4 bases at J, leaving 0 bases unmatched. For the CDR3, the DNA is TGTGCCAGCAGCTTAGCGGGAGCAGATACGCAGTATTTT. This sequence encodes CASSLAGADTQYF.

This clone was observed a few times. The rearrangement links TRBV5-1 to TRBJ1-1; 7 bases align to TRBD1. Germline lookup yields CDR1 SGHRS and CDR2 YFSETQ. With 2 bases clipped from V and 0 bases from J, the junction kept 1 base outside the gene matches. CDR3 length: 14 amino acids. Here the CDR3 DNA reads TGCGCCAGCAGCTTACAGGGGATGAACACTGAAGCTTTCTTT. Translation: CASSLQGMNTEAFF. The full variable domain, in which reference TRBV5-1 and TRBJ1-1 provide the parts outside the CDR3, is KAGVTQTPRYLIKTRGQQVTLSCSPISGHRSVSWYQQTPGQGLQFLFEYFSETQRNKGNFPGRFSGRQFSNSRSEMNVSTLELGDSALYLCASSLQGMNTEAFFGQGTRLTVV.

The chain couples TRBV10-3 to TRBJ2-7; weak D call: TRBD1 (6 bases). The length of the CDR3 is 15 residues. Germline CDR1 is ENHRY and CDR2 is SYGVKD. Trimming removed 6 bases from V and 3 bases from J, with 18 bases in between. The CDR3 nucleotides are TGTGCCATCAGACCCGGACAGCCTTCCCTCTACGAGCAGTACTTC. This translates into CAIRPGQPSLYEQYF.

The chain has TRBV9 and TRBJ1-6, with a weak D call TRBD1 (6 bases). Trimming took off 3 bases at V and 0 bases at J, with 10 bases between the two ends. Germline values: CDR1 SGDLS, CDR2 YYNGEE. The CDR3 is 16 amino acids. The CDR3: CASSEGGSSYNSPLHF. The CDR3 bases are TGTGCCAGCAGCGAGGGGGGGAGCTCCTATAATTCACCCCTCCACTTT.

The CDR3 spells CASTPLGEKETQYF. CDR3 nucleotides: TGTGCCAGCACTCCCCTCGGGGAAAAAGAGACCCAGTACTTC. The chain employs TRBV27 and TRBJ2-5; possibly TRBD2 for D (5 bases). Trimming cost V 7 bases and J 3 bases, with 15 bases left between them. This CDR3 has 14 residues. Germline CDR1 and CDR2: MNHEY and SMNVEV (reference sequence).

The chain uses TRBV4-3 and TRBJ1-3; D remains ambiguous. Germline CDR1 reads LGHNA; CDR2 reads YSLEER. V lost 1 base and J lost 0, with 7 bases in between. The CDR3 runs to 15 residues. For the CDR3, the DNA is TGCGCCAGCAGCCAAGTCTCCTACTCTGGAAACACCATATATTTT. It encodes CASSQVSYSGNTIYF.

The chain combines TRBV6-6 with TRBJ1-5, with a possible D match to TRBD1 (6 bases). The CDR3 loop spans 15 amino acids. Germline loops: CDR1 MNHNY, CDR2 SVGAGI (reference sequence). Trimming pared 6 bases from V and 4 bases from J, leaving 16 bases between. The DNA for the CDR3 is TGTGCCAGCAGGCAACAGGGAGCGGGGAATCAGCCCCAGCATTTT. It yields the protein CASRQQGAGNQPQHF.

The V and J genes are TRBV25-1 and TRBJ1-6, with TRBD1 as a possible D gene (6 bases). Per the germline V gene, CDR1 is MGHDK and CDR2 is SYGVNS. Trimming took off 1 base at V and 3 bases at J, with 10 bases between the two ends. The CDR3 totals 16 residues. CDR3 sequence: CASSEFPGDYNSPLHF. The CDR3 DNA follows: TGTGCCAGCAGTGAATTCCCAGGGGACTATAATTCACCCCTCCACTTT.

Here the CDR3 DNA reads TGTGCCAGCATCGGGGGACAGGGGCTTGGCTACACCTTC. It yields the protein CASIGGQGLGYTF. The genes are TRBV2 and TRBJ1-2; 10 nucleotides agree with TRBD1. Germline assignment: CDR1 SNHLY and CDR2 FYNNEI. The CDR3 sequence is 13 residues long. V shed 7 bases, J shed 7 bases, and the junction held 6 bases outside the gene matches.

The V gene is TRBV6-5, the J gene TRBJ2-3; 10 nucleotides agree with TRBD2. Germline loops: CDR1 MNHEY, CDR2 SVGAGI. This CDR3 is 14 amino acids long. V lost 6 bases, J lost 1 base, and 1 base stayed unmatched. DNA of the CDR3: TGTGCCAGCAGGGGACTAGCGCGCACAGATACGCAGTATTTT. Translated: CASRGLARTDTQYF.

The CDR3 DNA is TGCGCCAGCAGCTTTCAGGGGACAGGGATCACCGGGGAGCTGTTTTTT. Its protein is CASSFQGTGITGELFF. The chain is built from TRBV5-1 and TRBJ2-2; TRBD1 aligns across 9 bases. The CDR3 has 16 amino acids. Per the germline V gene, CDR1 is SGHRS and CDR2 is YFSETQ. The V segment lost 2 bases and the J segment 4 bases; nucleotides outside the gene matches: 6.

The chain links TRBV5-6 to TRBJ1-3, with a possible D match to TRBD1 (6 bases). V lost 1 base and J lost 0, with 8 bases in between. CDR3 length: 15 residues. Germline V gene sequence: CDR1 SGHDT, CDR2 YYEEEE. The CDR3 DNA reads TGTGCCAGCAGCTTGTGGACAGTCTCTGGAAACACCATATATTTT. Encoded protein: CASSLWTVSGNTIYF.

This clone has a single count. The chain links TRBV7-2 to TRBJ2-3; TRBD2 matches 9 bases. The V segment lost 7 bases and the J segment 10 bases; nucleotides outside the gene matches: 18. The CDR3 has 16 residues. Germline values: CDR1 SGHTA, CDR2 FQGNSA. CDR3 amino acids: CASTPGGLAGFGAQYF. The CDR3 DNA follows: TGTGCCAGCACCCCCGGTGGGCTAGCGGGATTCGGTGCGCAGTATTTT.

The chain uses TRBV11-3 and TRBJ2-7; D might be TRBD2 (6 bases). The CDR3 extends over 14 amino acids. In germline, CDR1 is SGHNT, CDR2 YENEEA. V was cut by 1 base and J by 5 bases, with 12 bases left in between. The CDR3 reads CASSLAGDYNEQYF. CDR3 sequence (DNA): TGTGCCAGCAGCTTAGCGGGAGACTACAACGAGCAGTACTTC.